The sample holds many counts of the clone carrying this T cell receptor (beta chain). This specimen comes from a study of early T cells in non-severe SARS-CoV-2 infection. About the research overall: Sequencing of unsorted whole blood was done on bulk RNA, leaving chains unpaired.

cDNA molecules, individually, were tagged with unique molecular identifiers. TCRdb re-derived calls from the 5' RACE reads in MiXCR, one entry per CDR3 protein. The sample includes 20,000 to 25,000 distinct CDR3 sequences, around 4.8% of them seen just once. J was trimmed by 6 bases and V by 3 bases; bases with no gene match: 15. CDR1 and CDR2 from the germline V gene are KGHSH and LQKENI. This CDR3 has 18 residues. The chain employs TRBV18 and TRBJ1-5; 9 positions match TRBD1. This receptor was taken from an adult who was a healthcare worker with PCR-confirmed SARS-CoV-2 infection or an uninfected control (not recorded which). The sequenced sample consisted of whole blood. The CDR3 DNA is TGTGCCAGCTCACCTCAAGGGACAGGGTCGCGTTTCGGTCAGCCCCAGCATTTT. It is translated as CASSPQGTGSRFGQPQHF.